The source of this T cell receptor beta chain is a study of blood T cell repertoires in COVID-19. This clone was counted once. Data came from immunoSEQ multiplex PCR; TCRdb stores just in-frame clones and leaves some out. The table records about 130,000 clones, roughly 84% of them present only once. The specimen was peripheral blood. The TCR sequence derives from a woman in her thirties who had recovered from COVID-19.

CDR3 loop: CASSPAGLAVFTDTQYF. The CDR3 nucleotides are TGTGCCAGCTCACCAGCGGGGCTAGCGGTATTTACAGATACGCAGTATTTT. The rearrangement joins TRBV18 to TRBJ2-3; TRBD2 matches 7 bases. Germline CDR1 reads KGHSH; CDR2 reads LQKENI. This CDR3 has 17 residues. The V and J ends lost 2 bases and 3 bases, in that order; junction bases with no gene match: 11. Variable domain in full (rest from reference TRBV18 and TRBJ2-3): NAGVMQNPRHLVRRRGQEARLRCSPMKGHSHVYWYRQLPEEGLKFMVYLQKENIIDESGMPKERFSAEFPKEGPSILRIQQVVRGDSAAYFCASSPAGLAVFTDTQYFGPGTRLTVL.